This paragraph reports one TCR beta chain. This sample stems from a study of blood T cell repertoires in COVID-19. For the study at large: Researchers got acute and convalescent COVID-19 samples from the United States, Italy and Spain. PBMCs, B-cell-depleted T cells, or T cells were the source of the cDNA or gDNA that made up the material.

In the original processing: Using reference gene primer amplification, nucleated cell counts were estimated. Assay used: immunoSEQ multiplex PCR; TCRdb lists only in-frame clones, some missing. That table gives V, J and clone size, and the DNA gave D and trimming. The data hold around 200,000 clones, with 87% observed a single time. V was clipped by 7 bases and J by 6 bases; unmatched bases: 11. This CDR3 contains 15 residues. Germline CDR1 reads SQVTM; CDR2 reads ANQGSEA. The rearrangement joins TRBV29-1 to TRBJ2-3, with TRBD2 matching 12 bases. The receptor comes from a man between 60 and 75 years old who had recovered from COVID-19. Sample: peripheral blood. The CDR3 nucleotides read TGCAGCGCCACCGAGACTAGCGGGGGTTGGGATACGCAGTATTTT. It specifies CSATETSGGWDTQYF.